This T cell receptor beta chain originates from a study of cytomegalovirus exposure and HLA in healthy donors. Study-wide results and caveats: One variant, a missense change in DCLRE1C, was linked in a later analysis to TCR beta V- and J-gene trimming. The study recorded 160 or so TCR beta chains that were cytomegalovirus-associated.

The primer mix had 60 Vbeta and 13 Jbeta primers. Measured with immunoSEQ multiplex PCR; TCRdb has only the in-frame clones, and not every one. The table has roughly 250,000 clones, 84% seen once; the top ten hold about 2%. Germline values: CDR1 ENHRY, CDR2 SYGVKD. This CDR3 has 18 residues. The junction had 12 bases not matched to a gene; V was cut back by 0 bases and J by 4 bases. Regarding this clone: Its antigen is undetermined.

This clonotype was sampled from a woman aged 40 to 50 in good health and CMV-seropositive. The V gene is TRBV10-3, the J gene TRBJ1-2, with 9 positions matching TRBD1. The sequenced sample consisted of PBMCs. The CDR3 DNA is TGTGCCATCAGTGAGTCAAGTGGACAGGGGTTTTTAAGCTATGGCTACACCTTC. Encoded protein: CAISESSGQGFLSYGYTF.